This T cell receptor (beta chain) appears in the sequencing data of a study of long-term antiretroviral therapy in people with HIV. Regarding the study as a whole: Researchers lacked any data on ART adherence, viral resistance or therapy changes. HIV repertoires covered narrower CDR3 length ranges than controls did.

About this clone itself: Its antigen is currently unknown.

Germline CDR1 SNHLY, CDR2 FYNNEI. V dropped 6 bases and J dropped 3; count of bases not matched to a gene: 11. This CDR3 region has 15 residues. Every participant gave one or more pre-ART and two or more post-ART PBMC samples. People in the study who had HIV all got their treatment in the United States. At the survey level, the v3.0 immunoSEQ assay was run. The table came from immunoSEQ multiplex PCR; TCRdb's copy has only in-frame clones and leaves some out. Of around 25,000 clones in the sample, 87% were seen once. The clonotype was recovered from a man aged 50 to 59 with HIV. This chain connects TRBV2 to TRBJ2-7, with 7 bases fitting TRBD1. This sample comprised unsorted PBMCs, obtained 1.8 years before starting antiretroviral therapy. For the CDR3, the DNA is TGTGCCAGCAGCGGGCCCGACAGGGTTCGCTACGAGCAGTACTTC. This encodes CASSGPDRVRYEQYF.